The 16 T cell receptor beta chains below come from one sample, sequenced in a study of T cell repertoires in ileal Crohn's disease. Time point meaning: inflamed ileum from the surgical specimen. Clones were sequenced by immunoSEQ multiplex PCR, and TCRdb holds only the in-frame ones, with some missing. Of roughly 4,400 clones detected, 76% appear once; the ten largest clones hold 7.1%. Sequencing was carried out using ileal tissue. These TCRs come from an adult with Crohn's disease.

This rearrangement joins TRBV10-3 to TRBJ2-7; a possible D gene is TRBD1 (6 bases). Between the trimmed V and J ends, which lost 0 bases and 6 bases, there was a span of 12 bases. CDR1 and CDR2 (germline): ENHRY, SYGVKD. The CDR3 loop spans 14 amino acids. The CDR3, as DNA: TGTGCCATCAGTGAGTCGAATGGGGGCCTCGAGCAGTACTTC. Amino acids: CAISESNGGLEQYF.

V usage is TRBV28 and J usage is TRBJ2-2; D may be TRBD2 (5 bases). Trimming took off 1 base at V and 7 bases at J, with 7 bases between the two ends. The CDR3 loop spans 13 amino acids. The germline V gene encodes CDR1 MDHEN and CDR2 SYDVKM. The CDR3 bases are TGTGCCAGCAGTTTATTTGCGGGCGGGGAGCTGTTTTTT. This translates into CASSLFAGGELFF.

The chain recombines TRBV9 with TRBJ1-2; possible D gene TRBD1, 6 bases. Germline loops: CDR1 SGDLS, CDR2 YYNGEE. This CDR3 spans 16 amino acids. V lost 4 bases and J 10 bases, leaving 26 bases between the germline ends. The CDR3 region has the DNA TGTGCCAGCAGCCCCAGACAGGAGGAGGTCGTCTTAGACTACACCTTC. It translates to CASSPRQEEVVLDYTF. Combining the CDR3 with reference TRBV9 and TRBJ1-2 gives the whole variable domain DSGVTQTPKHLITATGQRVTLRCSPRSGDLSVYWYQQSLDQGLQFLIQYYNGEERAKGNILERFSAQQFPDLHSELNLSSLELGDSALYFCASSPRQEEVVLDYTFGSGTRLTVV.

J is TRBJ1-5 and V is TRBV6-1; D gene ambiguous. Between the trimmed V and J ends, which lost 1 base and 14 bases, there was a span of 12 bases. CDR1 MNHNS and CDR2 SASEGT come from the germline V gene. There are 12 residues in the CDR3. The DNA for the CDR3 is TGTGCCAGCAGTGAAGGAAGGTGGGCGAAGCATTTT. The encoded protein is CASSEGRWAKHF.

This clone was seen a few times. V is TRBV5-4 and J is TRBJ2-5, with D tentatively TRBD2 (5 bases). With 4 bases removed from V and 1 base from J, the gap between germline ends came to 11 bases. Germline V lookup: CDR1 SGHNT, CDR2 YYREEE (reference sequence). This CDR3 region has 14 residues. The CDR3 region is CASSRTGIQETQYF. The DNA of the CDR3 is TGTGCCAGCAGCCGGACTGGAATCCAAGAGACCCAGTACTTC.

The gene calls are TRBV30 and TRBJ2-7, with 8 nucleotides matching TRBD2. V gave up 2 bases and J gave up 3 bases; unmatched junction bases: 3. Per the germline V gene, CDR1 is GTSNPN and CDR2 is SVGIG (reference sequence). CDR3 size: 13 residues. CDR3 nucleotide sequence: TGTGCCTGGAGTTGGCGGGAGGACTACGAGCAGTACTTC. It translates to CAWSWREDYEQYF.

This chain joins TRBV7-9 and TRBJ2-7; 9 bases fit TRBD1. Germline lookup yields CDR1 SEHNR and CDR2 FQNEAQ (reference sequence). J was trimmed by 2 bases and V by 5 bases; bases with no gene match: 4. The CDR3 has 14 residues. Here the CDR3 reads CASSPRDRAYEQYF. The CDR3 DNA follows: TGTGCCAGCAGCCCCCGGGACAGGGCCTACGAGCAGTACTTC.

This chain's CDR3 is CASSIGEDSPLHF. The CDR3 DNA follows: TGTGCCAGTAGTATAGGGGAGGATTCACCCCTCCACTTT. The J gene is TRBJ1-6, the V gene TRBV19; D gene ambiguous. The CDR3 extends over 13 amino acids. Germline assignment: CDR1 LNHDA and CDR2 SQIVND (reference sequence). V was shortened by 1 base and J by 8 bases, with 6 bases between the two germline ends.

V is TRBV6-5 and J is TRBJ2-4; 10 bases fit TRBD1. Per germline, CDR1 MNHEY and CDR2 SVGAGI. The length of the CDR3 is 13 residues. V lost 6 bases and J lost 5; bases outside the gene matches: 1. The CDR3 is CASSGTGENIQYF. DNA of the CDR3: TGTGCCAGCAGCGGGACAGGGGAAAACATTCAGTACTTC.

This clone was picked up a small number of times. The V call is TRBV27, the J call TRBJ2-1; 7 nucleotides match TRBD2. This CDR3 region has 16 residues. Germline trimming cut 6 bases from V and 0 bases from J; bases unmatched to any gene: 8. Per germline, CDR1 MNHEY and CDR2 SMNVEV (reference sequence). The DNA for the CDR3 is TGTGCCAGCAGCCGAGAGCGGGATCCCTCCTACAATGAGCAGTTCTTC. Protein product: CASSRERDPSYNEQFF.

The chain employs TRBV10-1 and TRBJ2-7; D is perhaps TRBD1 or TRBD2 (5 bases each). The CDR3 spans 15 residues. CDR1 and CDR2 (germline): WNHNN, SYGVQD (reference sequence). V dropped 0 bases and J dropped 1 base, with 10 bases sitting between them. The CDR3 DNA is TGCGCCAGCAGTGAGTCAGGGGACCGATCCTACGAGCAGTACTTC. This codes for CASSESGDRSYEQYF.

J is TRBJ1-3 and V is TRBV28; D not certain. In germline, CDR1 is MDHEN, CDR2 SYDVKM. V was trimmed by 4 bases and J by 7 bases, leaving 11 bases between them. This CDR3 has 13 amino acids. CDR3 nucleotide sequence: TGTGCCAGCAGTTCCGCCCAATGGAACACCATATATTTT. Its protein product is CASSSAQWNTIYF. The whole variable domain, remainder taken from reference TRBV28 and TRBJ1-3, is DVKVTQSSRYLVKRTGEKVFLECVQDMDHENMFWYRQDPGLGLRLIYFSYDVKMKEKGDIPEGYSVSREKKERFSLILESASTNQTSMYLCASSSAQWNTIYFGEGSWLTVV.

The J gene is TRBJ1-2, the V gene TRBV13, with D possibly being TRBD1 (5 bases). Germline V gene data show CDR1 as PRHDT and CDR2 as FYEKMQ (reference sequence). The length of the CDR3 is 14 residues. The V and J ends lost 5 bases and 8 bases respectively, with 18 bases between them. The CDR3 DNA sequence: TGTGCCAGCAGCATAGAGACAGCGCCGGCGGGCTACACCTTC. Translating gives CASSIETAPAGYTF.

A note on this clone: The junction departs from germline at one end; a sequencing error may be responsible. This chain uses TRBV19 with TRBJ1-2, with D perhaps TRBD1 (6 bases). This CDR3 is 15 amino acids long. CDR1 is LNHDA, CDR2 SQIVND, per germline (reference sequence). CDR3 loop: CASSSRAGTNYGYIF. The CDR3 region has the DNA TGTGCCAGTAGTTCCCGAGCCGGGACAAACTATGGCTACATCTTC.

The chain carries TRBV6-5 and TRBJ1-4; 8 bases agree with TRBD1. Germline assignment: CDR1 MNHEY and CDR2 SVGAGI. V was clipped by 3 bases and J by 7 bases; unmatched bases: 10. The CDR3 is 16 residues long. CDR3 coding DNA: TGTGCCAGCAGTTATCTCCAGACAGGGGATAGTGAAAAACTGTTTTTT. Translation gives CASSYLQTGDSEKLFF.

This clone was counted a single time. V usage is TRBV19 and J usage is TRBJ1-1; D possibly corresponds to TRBD1 (6 bases). The CDR3 contains 14 residues. CDR1 is LNHDA, CDR2 SQIVND, per germline (reference sequence). V lost 7 bases and J 6 bases, leaving 18 bases between the germline ends. As DNA, the CDR3 is TGTGCCAGTACCACACAGGGTTTTTGGGCTGAAGCTTTCTTT. Protein product: CASTTQGFWAEAFF.